The 18 T cell receptor beta chains in this list originate from one sample, sequenced in a study of OX40 agonist ivuxolimab in advanced cancers. Produced via immunoSEQ multiplex PCR; TCRdb's table is partial and in-frame only. The sample yields over 55,000 clones, more than 85% seen once. Sequenced material: CD4+ or CD8+ T cells sorted from blood, taken in a trial of the OX40 agonist ivuxolimab. Source of these receptors: an adult with an advanced solid tumor such as melanoma, head and neck, liver or kidney cancer.

In its sample, this clone was seen a few times. V gene TRBV28 combines with J gene TRBJ1-5, with TRBD1 matching 7 bases. Germline V gene data show CDR1 as MDHEN and CDR2 as SYDVKM. The junction had 5 bases not matched to a gene; V was cut back by 8 bases and J by 1 base. The length of the CDR3 is 14 residues. CDR3 DNA sequence: TGTGCCAGCGTACAGGGGTCCAGCAATCAGCCCCAGCATTTT. This encodes CASVQGSSNQPQHF.

J is TRBJ2-5 and V is TRBV29-1; D is tentatively TRBD1 or TRBD2 (5 bases each). Germline V gene data show CDR1 as SQVTM and CDR2 as ANQGSEA. CDR3 length: 13 amino acids. Trimming pared 5 bases from V and 6 bases from J, leaving 16 bases between. The CDR3 DNA reads as TGCAGCGTTCAAACGGGGCCCCCGAAGACCCAGTACTTC. Translated: CSVQTGPPKTQYF.

V gene TRBV19 combines with J gene TRBJ2-2; D is uncertain. The CDR3 length is 15 residues. The V end was cut by 3 bases, the J end by 6 bases, with 14 bases between. The germline V gene encodes CDR1 LNHDA and CDR2 SQIVND (reference sequence). The CDR3, as DNA: TGTGCCAGTAGTATCGGCAGCATAGGCCCCGGGGAGCTGTTTTTT. Protein product: CASSIGSIGPGELFF.

CDR3 residues: CASSSPLGRERGNEQFF. The CDR3 region has the DNA TGTGCCAGCAGCTCGCCCCTTGGGCGGGAGCGGGGCAATGAGCAGTTCTTC. This chain links TRBV11-3 with TRBJ2-1; 7 bases fit TRBD2. The V and J ends lost 4 bases and 6 bases, in that order; junction bases with no gene match: 15. The germline gives CDR1 SGHNT, CDR2 YENEEA. This CDR3 has 17 residues.

The V call is TRBV9, the J call TRBJ2-3, with 7 bases aligning to TRBD2. Germline lookup yields CDR1 SGDLS and CDR2 YYNGEE. J was trimmed by 1 base and V by 6 bases; bases with no gene match: 5. This CDR3 is 14 amino acids long. CDR3 sequence reads: CASNPGGGTDTQYF. The CDR3 nucleotides are TGTGCCAGCAACCCTGGGGGGGGCACAGATACGCAGTATTTT.

This clone has more than one count but fewer than ten. V is TRBV9 and J is TRBJ2-3, with TRBD1 as a possible D gene (6 bases). The CDR3 is made up of 14 amino acids. Per the germline V gene, CDR1 is SGDLS and CDR2 is YYNGEE. V was shortened by 4 bases and J by 0 bases, with 9 bases between the two germline ends. The CDR3 DNA is TGTGCCAGCAGCTTAGGGGGTAGCACAGATACGCAGTATTTT. Its translation is CASSLGGSTDTQYF.

V and J are TRBV19 and TRBJ2-1, with 10 bases that match TRBD2. Germline-derived CDR1 and CDR2 are LNHDA and SQIVND (reference sequence). J lost 7 bases, V lost 0 bases, and 9 bases had no gene match. The CDR3 extends over 17 amino acids. DNA for the CDR3: TGTGCCAGTAGTATAGAGATGGGGCTAGCGGGGGCGAATGAGCAGTTCTTC. The encoded protein is CASSIEMGLAGANEQFF.

J is TRBJ2-2 and V is TRBV9; D gene unclear. This CDR3 comprises 12 residues. The germline gives CDR1 SGDLS, CDR2 YYNGEE. The V gene lost 4 bases and the J gene lost 5 bases, with 6 bases spanning the gap. The DNA of the CDR3 is TGTGCCAGCAGCCGAGTTACCGGGGAGCTGTTTTTT. Amino acid sequence: CASSRVTGELFF.

This clone has a single count. V gene TRBV13 combines with J gene TRBJ1-4; possibly TRBD1 for D (5 bases). The CDR3 is made up of 15 amino acids. V dropped 2 bases and J dropped 3 bases, with 10 bases sitting between them. Germline-derived CDR1 and CDR2 are PRHDT and FYEKMQ (reference sequence). CDR3 sequence reads: CASSLRGASNEKLFF. The CDR3 DNA follows: TGTGCCAGCAGCTTACGCGGGGCATCTAATGAAAAACTGTTTTTT.

The V call is TRBV7-2, the J call TRBJ1-2; 10 bases line up with TRBD1. The length of the CDR3 is 16 residues. Germline assignment: CDR1 SGHTA and CDR2 FQGNSA. With 0 bases clipped from V and 5 bases from J, the junction kept 6 bases outside the gene matches. Written as DNA, the CDR3 is TGTGCCAGCAGCTTAGCTGCGGGGACAGGGGAGTATGGCTACACCTTC. Protein sequence: CASSLAAGTGEYGYTF.

The table lists this clone with a few counts. The chain joins TRBV7-2 to TRBJ1-1; D might be TRBD1 (5 bases). Germline CDR1 SGHTA, CDR2 FQGNSA. The CDR3 totals 13 residues. V lost 8 bases, J lost 4 bases, and 14 bases lay in between. Written as DNA, the CDR3 is TGTGCCAGCTGCCAGGGTGTTGGCACTGAAGCTTTCTTT. This translates into CASCQGVGTEAFF.

The chain uses TRBV6-5 and TRBJ2-7; D uncertain. Trimming removed 4 bases from V and 1 base from J, with 11 bases in between. The CDR3 length is 14 residues. CDR1 is MNHEY and CDR2 is SVGAGI in the germline V gene. The CDR3 sequence: CASSSRLPSYEQYF. CDR3 DNA: TGTGCCAGCAGTTCCCGTCTCCCTTCCTACGAGCAGTACTTC.

This clone was observed a single time. The V and J genes are TRBV5-1 and TRBJ2-2; D call uncertain. The CDR3 is made up of 17 amino acids. With 0 bases removed from V and 0 bases from J, the gap between germline ends came to 12 bases. CDR1 and CDR2 (germline): SGHRS, YFSETQ. The CDR3 reads CASSLVVRPTNTGELFF. Written as DNA, the CDR3 is TGCGCCAGCAGCTTGGTGGTGCGGCCAACGAACACCGGGGAGCTGTTTTTT.

The chain links TRBV7-9 to TRBJ2-5, with a tentative D call TRBD1 (6 bases). V dropped 6 bases and J dropped 4 bases, with 15 bases sitting between them. This CDR3 contains 14 residues. Germline assignment: CDR1 SEHNR and CDR2 FQNEAQ (reference sequence). The CDR3 sequence: CASRGAQGSETQYF. The CDR3 DNA follows: TGTGCCAGCAGGGGGGCGCAGGGCTCAGAGACCCAGTACTTC.

This clone is a singleton in its sample. This chain uses TRBV4-1 with TRBJ2-1; 10 nucleotides match TRBD2. The CDR3 sequence is 17 residues long. Germline V gene lookup returns CDR1 MGHRA and CDR2 YSYEKL. V shed 4 bases and J 0 bases; nucleotides not matched to a gene: 6. CDR3: CASSLSTSGISYNEQFF. CDR3 DNA: TGCGCCAGCAGCCTTAGTACTAGCGGGATCTCCTACAATGAGCAGTTCTTC.

The rearrangement uses TRBV10-3 and TRBJ2-5; TRBD2 matches at 8 bases. J was trimmed by 5 bases and V by 6 bases; bases with no gene match: 8. Germline V CDR1 and CDR2: ENHRY, SYGVKD. The CDR3 is 14 amino acids. CDR3 amino acids: CAISGGGGRETQYF. The DNA of the CDR3 is TGTGCCATCAGCGGGGGGGGTGGCCGGGAGACCCAGTACTTC.

The chain joins TRBV28 to TRBJ2-3, with 9 bases that match TRBD2. This CDR3 has 16 residues. Germline trimming cut 4 bases from V and 0 bases from J; bases unmatched to any gene: 5. Germline V gene sequence: CDR1 MDHEN, CDR2 SYDVKM. The DNA of the CDR3 is TGTGCCAGCAGTTACCTCACTAGCGGGAGCACAGATACGCAGTATTTT. Amino acids: CASSYLTSGSTDTQYF. Drawing the rest from reference TRBV28 and TRBJ2-3, the complete variable domain is DVKVTQSSRYLVKRTGEKVFLECVQDMDHENMFWYRQDPGLGLRLIYFSYDVKMKEKGDIPEGYSVSREKKERFSLILESASTNQTSMYLCASSYLTSGSTDTQYFGPGTRLTVL.

This clone was recorded a few times. The genes are TRBV12-5 and TRBJ2-3, with D hard to call. Germline V gives CDR1 LGHNT, CDR2 FRNRAP. This CDR3 has 13 residues. V was clipped by 6 bases and J by 5 bases, with 12 bases between them. This CDR3 reads CASGGGEEDTQYF. In DNA form, the CDR3 reads TGTGCTAGTGGGGGCGGAGAGGAAGATACGCAGTATTTT. Full variable domain (remainder filled in from reference TRBV12-5 and TRBJ2-3): DARVTQTPRHKVTEMGQEVTMRCQPILGHNTVFWYRQTMMQGLELLAYFRNRAPLDDSGMPKDRFSAEMPDATLATLKIQPSEPRDSAVYFCASGGGEEDTQYFGPGTRLTVL.